This is a list of T cell receptor beta chains from one sample in a study of shared clonotypes between healthy human individuals. The protocol was immunoSEQ multiplex PCR, while the TCRdb copy is restricted to in-frame clones and leaves out a portion. Here the sample spans approximately 2,000,000 clones, 85% to 95% being singletons. The source material was naive CD8+ T cells from PBMCs. The receptors shown here come from a man younger than 35 in good health. Some clones in this sample may be carry-over from other donors' samples. Both conserved end residues are part of each CDR3. Fields, in order: D gene, J gene, V gene, clone size, CDR3 protein, CDR3 DNA. A D gene is named only where the DNA matches it firmly. The size entry is marked missing in some rows and otherwise reads once, few, many or a size class.

TRBD1 TRBJ1-1 TRBV5-6 . CASSEAGQGGEAFF TGTGCCAGCAGCGAAGCGGGACAGGGAGGCGAAGCTTTCTTT
. TRBJ2-7 TRBV4-1 . CASSGRTYEQYF TGCGCCAGCAGCGGCAGAACCTACGAGCAGTACTTC
. TRBJ2-3 TRBV28 . CASSLVTDTDTQYF TGTGCCAGCAGTTTAGTTACGGACACAGATACGCAGTATTTT
TRBD1 TRBJ2-1 TRBV6-5 . CASSKDRGFYNEQFF TGTGCCAGCAGCAAAGACAGGGGGTTTTACAATGAGCAGTTCTTC
. TRBJ1-4 TRBV5-6 . CASSSRQAPIGKLFF TGTGCCAGCAGCTCGAGACAGGCCCCAATCGGGAAACTGTTTTTT
. TRBJ2-3 TRBV14 . CASSPRRGFGTDTQYF TGTGCCAGCAGCCCCCGTCGGGGATTTGGTACAGATACGCAGTATTTT
. TRBJ1-5 TRBV2 . CASSGGEQPQHF TGTGCCAGCAGTGGAGGAGAACAGCCCCAGCATTTT
. TRBJ2-1 TRBV19 . CASSQGNEQFF TGTGCCAGTAGTCAAGGAAATGAGCAGTTCTTC
TRBD1 TRBJ1-5 TRBV2 . CASRGQGGNQPQHF TGTGCCAGCAGAGGACAGGGAGGGAATCAGCCCCAGCATTTT
. TRBJ1-1 TRBV9 . CASSPLPGGPNTEAFF TGTGCCAGCAGCCCCCTGCCTGGGGGACCGAACACTGAAGCTTTCTTT
. TRBJ1-2 TRBV29-1 . CSVVGLRTREGYTF TGCAGCGTTGTGGGGCTTAGGACCCGCGAGGGCTACACCTTC
TRBD1 TRBJ2-1 TRBV28 . CATRDRGINEQFF TGTGCCACCCGGGACAGGGGAATTAATGAGCAGTTCTTC
. TRBJ1-3 TRBV9 once CASSAQGWGRPGLYF TGTGCCAGCAGCGCTCAGGGTTGGGGCCGACCCGGGCTATATTTT